The clone carrying this T cell receptor beta chain has at least ten counts. The antigen remains undetermined. Patients aged 18 to 65 with hyperthyroidism were newly diagnosed, with duration under 2 months. Diagnosis rested on symptoms, serum thyroxine and TRAb, thyroid ultrasound, and orbital computed tomography. The CDR3 is 12 residues long. Germline assignment: CDR1 DFQATT and CDR2 SNEGSKA (reference sequence). Trimming removed 1 base at V and 3 bases at J, with 6 bases between. The sample belongs to a study of T cells in Graves' hyperthyroidism and ophthalmopathy. Study overall: Upon initial diagnosis and before any treatment, peripheral blood was collected.

Authors of the study amplified TCR beta CDR3 regions from RNA transcripts. Primed by the HTBI set, a first-round RT-PCR was run on the TCR CDR3. TCRdb passed the multiplex PCR reads through MiXCR, listing each CDR3 protein once. The sample holds around 280,000 distinct CDR3 sequences, approximately 13% seen once. Regarding the study as a whole: Before onset, by a median of around six months, the model predicted ophthalmopathy.

V usage is TRBV20-1 and J usage is TRBJ1-1, with D possibly matching TRBD1 (5 bases). This TCR was recovered from a woman in her forties with Graves' hyperthyroidism. Sequenced input: blood. The CDR3 nucleotides are TGCAGTGCTAGAGGGGGGTACACTGAAGCTTTCTTT. It yields the protein CSARGGYTEAFF.